This T cell receptor beta chain appears in the sequencing data of a study of early T cells in non-severe SARS-CoV-2 infection listed by TCRdb under 2021. In terms of the full investigation: Bulk RNA from unsorted whole blood was used for TCR sequencing, so alpha and beta chains could not be paired.

Set within a cohort of healthcare workers in London, UK, this nested case-control study involved weekly PCR testing of nasopharyngeal swabs along with blood sampling. Between 23 and 31 March 2020, the week of the UK lockdown, healthcare workers were enrolled and then followed up weekly for as long as 16 weeks. Library preparation employed 5' RACE. Sequencing took place on a NextSeq 500. Unique molecular identifiers were attached to individual cDNA molecules in the TCR library protocol so that sequencing error and PCR bias could be corrected. Sequencing covered both TCR alpha and beta chains, and within each sample the abundances of alpha and beta sequences were tightly co-correlated. The study's own analysis went as follows. Decombinator V4 was used to annotate TCR sequences for V gene, J gene and CDR3. Expanded TCRs were defined as changing significantly between any two time points under a Poisson model with p below 0.0001. TCR abundances were normalised to the total number of TCRs sequenced in each sample and reported as counts per million. MAIT TCRs were defined by TRAV1-2 paired with TRAJ12, TRAJ20 or TRAJ33, and iNKT TCRs by TRAV10 paired with TRAJ18. VDJdb, accessed 1 November 2021, was searched for CMV, EBV and SARS-CoV-2 annotated TCRs, with TCRs annotated for multiple antigens excluded. TCRdb ran its own pipeline on the public reads, namely fastp trimming at Q25 and MiXCR clone calling, and kept in-frame beta chains. Rows with one shared CDR3 protein collapse into an entry with the most common genes and DNA. These V and J calls are TCRdb output, not the study's own analysis. This sample holds about 46,000 distinct CDR3 sequences; 5% to 6.5% were observed only once. The ten biggest clones cover 5.4% of the sample.

This clonotype was detected many times. It lacks a known antigen. No quality values exist for individual bases; no much larger clone is one base distant. Sequences MDHEN (CDR1) and SYDVKM (CDR2) are obtained from the germline V gene. The CDR3 sequence holds 18 residues, the cysteine and phenylalanine included. The CDR3 DNA has 54 bases and is translated from base 1. Germline trimming: 6 bases from V, 4 bases from J; junction bases outside gene matches: 16. The paper's findings and limits, for the study overall: VDJdb matching was skewed toward anti-spike CD8 responses and likely underestimated virus-specific expansions, missing private and CD4 specificities.

The TCR sequence derives from an adult who was a healthcare worker with PCR-confirmed SARS-CoV-2 infection or an uninfected control (not recorded which). The sequence joins TRBV28 to TRBJ2-1; 9 bases in the middle match TRBD2. The input for sequencing was whole blood, taken at baseline. This receptor has the CDR3 CASSHRGESGRRYNEQFF. The DNA reads TGTGCCAGCAGCCACAGGGGTGAGAGCGGGAGGAGGTACAATGAGCAGTTCTTC. Reference TRBV28 and TRBJ2-1 proteins supply the regions before and after the CDR3; the full variable domain is: DVKVTQSSRYLVKRTGEKVFLECVQDMDHENMFWYRQDPGLGLRLIYFSYDVKMKEKGDIPEGYSVSREKKERFSLILESASTNQTSMYLCASSHRGESGRRYNEQFFGPGTRLTVL.